This TCR beta chain appears in the sequencing data of a study of cytomegalovirus exposure and HLA in healthy donors. Study outcomes and limitations: The investigators catalogued 150 or so TCR beta chains as cytomegalovirus-associated. Reported results showed that the classifier diagnosed cytomegalovirus status with high specificity and sensitivity.

A multiplex PCR was run with 60 Vbeta primers and 13 Jbeta primers. The assay was immunoSEQ multiplex PCR, and TCRdb's table has in-frame clones only and misses some. The data contain 150,000 to 170,000 clones, approximately 72% of them seen just once; the ten biggest clones take up over 1.1%. This clone was found once. Its antigen is unidentified. CDR1 is SGDLS and CDR2 is YYNGEE in the germline V gene. Trimming cost V 4 bases and J 1 base, with 14 bases left between them. This CDR3 spans 15 amino acids. This chain uses TRBV9 with TRBJ1-1; possibly TRBD1 for D (6 bases). The TCR originated in a man between 18 and 29 years old in good health and CMV-seronegative. Sequencing input: PBMCs. The CDR3 is CASSPGGAENTEAFF. The CDR3 nucleotides read TGTGCCAGCAGCCCGGGGGGGGCTGAGAACACTGAAGCTTTCTTT. Complete variable domain (other parts from reference TRBV9 and TRBJ1-1): DSGVTQTPKHLITATGQRVTLRCSPRSGDLSVYWYQQSLDQGLQFLIQYYNGEERAKGNILERFSAQQFPDLHSELNLSSLELGDSALYFCASSPGGAENTEAFFGQGTRLTVV.